The 17 T cell receptor beta chains presented below share a single source sample, sequenced in a study of T cells in Graves' hyperthyroidism and ophthalmopathy. RNA transcripts provided the source from which TCR beta CDR3 regions were amplified. The primer set for the first-round RT-PCR of the TCR CDR3 was HTBI. Each CDR3 protein gets one entry after TCRdb re-called the multiplex PCR reads with MiXCR. The table shows approximately 520,000 distinct CDR3 sequences, with around 21% occurring only once. The sequenced material came from blood. All receptors derive from a man younger than 35 with Graves' hyperthyroidism.

The CDR3 spells CASDPPPPTGVKDQPQHF. The DNA for the CDR3 is TGTGCTAGTGATCCCCCGCCACCGACAGGGGTTAAAGATCAGCCCCAGCATTTT. The chain joins TRBV12-5 to TRBJ1-5; the match to TRBD1 covers 8 bases. The trim removed 7 bases at V and 5 bases at J, leaving 19 bases unmatched. The germline V gene encodes CDR1 LGHNT and CDR2 FRNRAP. The CDR3 is 18 residues long.

This clonotype was detected ten times or more. The chain is built from TRBV19 and TRBJ1-2; D is unclear. V lost 2 bases to trimming and J lost 7 bases, with 14 bases between them. This CDR3 spans 14 amino acids. Germline assignment: CDR1 LNHDA and CDR2 SQIVND (reference sequence). CDR3 in DNA: TGTGCCAGTAGTATATCGTCGGACCACGCTGGCTACACCTTC. Its translation is CASSISSDHAGYTF. The full variable domain, rest sourced from reference TRBV19 and TRBJ1-2, is DGGITQSPKYLFRKEGQNVTLSCEQNLNHDAMYWYRQDPGQGLRLIYYSQIVNDFQKGDIAEGYSVSREKKESFPLTVTSAQKNPTAFYLCASSISSDHAGYTFGSGTRLTVV.

This clonotype was recorded at least ten times. The V and J genes are TRBV4-1 and TRBJ1-1; possibly TRBD1 for D (5 bases). Deletions cut 0 bases from V and 6 bases from J, with 11 bases between. CDR3 length: 14 residues. The V gene's germline CDR1 is MGHRA and CDR2 YSYEKL. As DNA, the CDR3 is TGCGCCAGCAGCCAAGACGGGGGACTTGCTGAAGCTTTCTTT. Its protein product is CASSQDGGLAEAFF.

In this sample, this clonotype turned up a few times. J is TRBJ2-2 and V is TRBV14, with D uncertain. The germline V gene has CDR1 SGHDN and CDR2 FVKESK. Trimming took 0 bases from V and 6 from J, leaving 11 bases between them. This CDR3 is 15 amino acids long. Here the CDR3 DNA reads TGTGCCAGCAGCCAAGATTTTGTCGAGGCCGGGGAGCTGTTTTTT. Amino acids: CASSQDFVEAGELFF.

This clonotype was observed a few times. At one end the junction does not follow the germline gene, possibly because of a read error. The CDR3 nucleotides read TGTGCCGGCAGCGTAGACAGGGGTGGAGAGACCCAGTACTTC. Translation gives CAGSVDRGGETQYF. The chain joins TRBV9 to TRBJ2-5, with 8 bases that match TRBD1. Per germline, CDR1 SGDLS and CDR2 YYNGEE. The CDR3 is 14 residues long.

The V gene is TRBV10-1, the J gene TRBJ1-5; a weak D match, TRBD1 (6 bases). Trimming removed 10 bases at V and 5 bases at J, with 15 bases between. The CDR3 spans 13 residues. CDR1 WNHNN and CDR2 SYGVQD come from the germline V gene (reference sequence). The CDR3 loop reads CAIQGKHDQPQHF. The CDR3 DNA follows: TGCGCCATCCAGGGGAAGCATGATCAGCCCCAGCATTTT.

There are many counts of this clonotype. CDR3 nucleotides: TGTGCCAGCACCCTAGCGGGGGGGCTTGGGGAGCAGTACTTC. Protein: CASTLAGGLGEQYF. The chain has TRBV28 and TRBJ2-7; 12 bases agree with TRBD2. The V gene's germline CDR1 is MDHEN and CDR2 SYDVKM. The junction had 8 bases not matched to a gene; V was cut back by 7 bases and J by 7 bases. The CDR3 consists of 14 residues.

With respect to this clonotype: Since no conserved phenylalanine or tryptophan closes the CDR3, a read error is the likely cause. This rearrangement joins TRBV2 to TRBJ1-2; D is possibly TRBD1 (5 bases). V was shortened by 6 bases and J by 7 bases, with 12 bases between the two germline ends. The germline CDR1 and CDR2 sequences are SNHLY and FYNNEI. The CDR3 extends over 12 amino acids. CDR3 in amino acids: CASSETGVGYTV. The CDR3 DNA reads as TGTGCCAGCAGCGAAACGGGGGTTGGCTACACCGTC.

Only a few counts were recorded for this clonotype. The rearrangement uses TRBV3-1 and TRBJ1-5; no clear D gene. The V gene lost 1 base and the J gene lost 4 bases, with 11 bases spanning the gap. Germline V CDR1 and CDR2: LGHDT, YNNKEL (reference sequence). CDR3 length: 15 residues. The DNA for the CDR3 is TGTGCCAGCAGCCAAGGGTCACAACCTAATCAGCCCCAGCATTTT. As protein: CASSQGSQPNQPQHF.

This clonotype was counted many times. The chain couples TRBV6-1 to TRBJ1-1, with a weak D call TRBD1 (5 bases). This CDR3 is 15 amino acids long. CDR1 is MNHNS and CDR2 is SASEGT in the germline V gene. Deletions cut 6 bases from V and 5 bases from J, with 19 bases between. The CDR3 protein is CASRSSGTRETEAFF. The CDR3 bases are TGTGCCAGCAGGTCATCAGGGACCCGGGAGACTGAAGCTTTCTTT.

This clonotype was detected ten times or more. The CDR3 DNA follows: TGTGCCACCAGCACCACGCGGGACAGTGTGACCTACGAGCAGTACTTC. It specifies CATSTTRDSVTYEQYF. The chain carries TRBV15 and TRBJ2-7; TRBD1 is a possible D gene (7 bases). The CDR3 has 16 residues. The V end lost 4 bases, the J end lost 2 bases, and 18 bases lay between the germline ends. The germline V gene encodes CDR1 LNHNV and CDR2 YYDKDF (reference sequence).

In its sample, this clonotype was seen many times. The chain recombines TRBV5-1 with TRBJ1-1; 8 bases are a match to TRBD1. Germline assignment: CDR1 SGHRS and CDR2 YFSETQ. The CDR3 is made up of 13 amino acids. Trimming cost V 0 bases and J 8 bases; bases outside gene matches: 3. The CDR3, as DNA: TGCGCCAGCAGCTTGGATGGACAGGGCGAAGCTTTCTTT. This sequence encodes CASSLDGQGEAFF.

This clonotype was counted at least ten times. The rearrangement uses TRBV11-3 and TRBJ2-5, with TRBD2 as a possible D gene (6 bases). The CDR3 extends over 13 amino acids. In germline, CDR1 is SGHNT, CDR2 YENEEA. V lost 8 bases to trimming and J lost 5 bases, with 15 bases between them. The CDR3 sequence is CASLLGGHETQYF. DNA for the CDR3: TGTGCCAGCCTCCTAGGAGGGCATGAGACCCAGTACTTC.

The chain couples TRBV12-3 or TRBV12-4 to TRBJ2-5; 10 bases align to TRBD1. The CDR3 totals 15 residues. Trimming took 6 bases from V and 6 from J; bases not matched to a gene: 10. CDR3 residues: CASSPGQGSFKTQYF. The CDR3 DNA sequence: TGTGCCAGCAGCCCGGGACAGGGGAGTTTTAAGACCCAGTACTTC.

At least ten counts were recorded for this clonotype. This chain joins TRBV15 and TRBJ2-7; 8 bases match TRBD2. The CDR3 has 17 residues. Trimming at V came to 0 bases and at J to 1 base, leaving 8 bases not matched to a gene. The V gene's germline CDR1 is LNHNV and CDR2 YYDKDF (reference sequence). The CDR3 DNA sequence: TGTGCCACCAGCAGAGATAGGGTGGTAGCGGGATCCTACGAGCAGTACTTC. Protein sequence: CATSRDRVVAGSYEQYF.

This clonotype has just a few counts. The genes are TRBV27 and TRBJ1-5; D gene ambiguous. Looked up from germline, CDR1 is MNHEY and CDR2 is SMNVEV (reference sequence). Trimming stripped 0 bases from V and 5 bases from J, with 11 bases between. The CDR3 extends over 15 amino acids. The CDR3 sequence: CASSLSVGTDQPQHF. The CDR3 bases are TGTGCCAGCAGTTTATCCGTCGGCACAGATCAGCCCCAGCATTTT.

The chain combines TRBV6-4 with TRBJ1-1, with 11 bases fitting TRBD1. This CDR3 comprises 19 residues. Germline V gene lookup returns CDR1 MRHNA and CDR2 SNTAGT. With V trimmed by 2 bases and J by 0 bases, 11 bases remained unmatched. The CDR3, as DNA: TGTGCCAGCAGTGACCCGGACAGGGGGCAGGCCCTAATGAACACTGAAGCTTTCTTT. It translates to CASSDPDRGQALMNTEAFF.